The subject of this entry is one T cell receptor (beta chain). What it binds is unknown. The sample comes from a study of shared clonotypes between healthy human individuals. Whole-study findings and limits: Expectations were that clonotype sharing among donors would be affected by sequencing depth.

Here immunoSEQ multiplex PCR was the method, and the copy in TCRdb shows in-frame clones only, minus some. The sample consists of 2 million to 2.5 million clones, 93% of them appearing once. As defined, naive CD8 cells were CD45RO-negative and positively selected for CCR7, with terminally differentiated effector memory CD45RA+ cells excluded. CDR3 length: 16 residues. V was shortened by 0 bases and J by 7 bases, with 20 bases between the two germline ends. Germline V CDR1 and CDR2: SGDLS, YYNGEE. J is TRBJ2-7 and V is TRBV9, with a weak D call TRBD2 (6 bases). This clonotype was obtained from a man younger than 35 in good health. Some clones in this sample may be carry-over from other donors' samples. Material: naive CD8+ T cells from PBMCs. In DNA, the CDR3 is TGTGCCAGCAGCGTAGGGCATAGCGGAACCGCGGGAGAGCAGTACTTC. Its translation: CASSVGHSGTAGEQYF.